This T cell receptor (beta chain) was identified during a study of blood T cells in healthy people across ages. Study outcomes and limitations: Strong correlation existed between TCR beta diversity and naive T cell percentage. Changes seen in expanded clonotypes were possibly confounded by donor CMV status left unknown. The unsorted PBMCs prevented any conclusive comparison of naive versus antigen-experienced cells.

The ends lost 0 bases at V and 7 bases at J; junction bases unmatched: 12. CDR3 size: 16 residues. CDR1 and CDR2 from the germline V gene are DFQATT and SNEGSKA (reference sequence). On this clonotype: The antigen is undetermined.

Primers used in a second PCR of roughly 7 to 12 cycles were a sample-barcoded 5' primer and a J-beta primer mix. MiXCR, run by TCRdb on the 5' RACE reads, gives a single entry per CDR3 protein. Of about 500,000 distinct CDR3 sequences in the sample, 24% are singletons; the top ten hold roughly 10%. The sample was also linked to a second study, of T cells of mothers and their children. From that second work: Related mother and child pairs showed slightly greater overlap (not significant) than unrelated pairs did.

This chain links TRBV20-1 with TRBJ2-5, with TRBD2 matching over 9 bases. This clonotype originated in a boy aged 10-17 years in good health. Sequenced: blood. Here the CDR3 DNA reads TGCAGTGCTAGAGATCCTAGCGGGGTTCCGAGTCGGACCCAGTACTTC. Translated, it gives CSARDPSGVPSRTQYF.